This T cell receptor (beta chain) is drawn from a study of T cells in localized non-small cell lung cancer. Notes on the study in general: Exceeding tumor, uninvolved adjacent lung had the highest T cell clonality.

Using immunoSEQ multiplex PCR, the repertoire was profiled, and TCRdb retains in-frame clones only, with some absent. The sample has around 55,000 clones; around nine tenths are singletons. With regard to this clone: What it binds is unknown.

CDR1 is SGHDT, CDR2 YYEEEE, per germline. Trimming removed 4 bases from V and 0 bases from J, with 7 bases in between. This CDR3 region has 13 residues. Sequencing was performed on PBMCs, taken before any cancer treatment. The chain links TRBV5-6 to TRBJ1-1, with D uncertain. This TCR came from a female donor with stage II lung adenocarcinoma. Here the CDR3 reads CASSRLLNTEAFF. The CDR3 DNA reads TGTGCCAGCAGCCGGCTGTTGAACACTGAAGCTTTCTTT.